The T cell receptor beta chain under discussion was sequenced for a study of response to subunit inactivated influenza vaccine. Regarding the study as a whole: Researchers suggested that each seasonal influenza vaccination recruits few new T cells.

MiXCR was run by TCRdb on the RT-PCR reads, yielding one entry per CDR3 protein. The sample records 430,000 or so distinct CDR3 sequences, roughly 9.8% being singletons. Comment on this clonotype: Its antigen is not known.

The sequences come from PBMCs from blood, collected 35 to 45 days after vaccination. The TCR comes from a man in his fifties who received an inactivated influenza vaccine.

The CDR3 DNA sequence: TGCAGTGCCATCTTGGGGACAGGGGGCATGAGCAATCAGCCCCAGCATTTT. Translation gives CSAILGTGGMSNQPQHF. This sequence joins TRBV20-1 and TRBJ1-5; 12 positions match TRBD1. This CDR3 has 17 residues. Germline loops: CDR1 DFQATT, CDR2 SNEGSKA (reference sequence). Losses at the gene ends were 6 bases for V and 1 base for J; bases not matched to a gene: 10.